The clone carrying this TCR beta chain was seen a handful of times. Its antigen is currently unknown. The CDR3 loop spans 14 amino acids. Full-length variable regions came from constant-region reverse primers plus semi-nested Nested Universal Primer A PCR. TCRdb itself ran the 5' RACE reads through MiXCR, one entry per CDR3 protein. The profile shows around 6,200 distinct CDR3 sequences, roughly 59% of them singletons. Study-wide results and caveats: Larger-cohort validation covered only one TCR beta V-J rearrangement. Tumor memory CD4+ T cell TCR gene usage clustered with blood and lymph node memory CD4+ cells and lymph node naive CD4+ cells.

This TCR was recovered from a female donor with breast cancer. The chain carries TRBV21-1 and TRBJ1-1. TRBV21-1 is assigned pseudogene status. Material for sequencing was naive CD4+ T cells sorted from blood. Subset of the sample: naive CD4+ T cells, CD4+CD45RA+CD25-. The CDR3 bases are TGTGCCAGCACCCTCCTGTGGGGTGGCACTGAAGCTTTCTTT. Its translation is CASTLLWGGTEAFF.